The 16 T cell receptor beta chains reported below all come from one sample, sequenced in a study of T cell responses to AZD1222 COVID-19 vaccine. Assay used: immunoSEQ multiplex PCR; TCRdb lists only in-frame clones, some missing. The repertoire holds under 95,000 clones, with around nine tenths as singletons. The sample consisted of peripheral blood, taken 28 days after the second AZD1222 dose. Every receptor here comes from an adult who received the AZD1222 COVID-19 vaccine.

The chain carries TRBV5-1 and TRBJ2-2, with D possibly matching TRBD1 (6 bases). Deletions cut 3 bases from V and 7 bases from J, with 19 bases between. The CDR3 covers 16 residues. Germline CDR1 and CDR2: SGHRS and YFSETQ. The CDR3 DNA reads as TGCGCCAGCAGCTCCCTAACAACCGGACAGCTCGGGGAGCTGTTTTTT. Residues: CASSSLTTGQLGELFF.

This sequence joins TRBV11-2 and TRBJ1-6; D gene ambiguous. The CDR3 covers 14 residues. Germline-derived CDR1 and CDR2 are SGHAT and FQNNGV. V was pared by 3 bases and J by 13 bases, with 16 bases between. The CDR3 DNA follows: TGTGCCAGCAGCTTCAACAGCCGCGGGGATCCCCTCCACTTT. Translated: CASSFNSRGDPLHF.

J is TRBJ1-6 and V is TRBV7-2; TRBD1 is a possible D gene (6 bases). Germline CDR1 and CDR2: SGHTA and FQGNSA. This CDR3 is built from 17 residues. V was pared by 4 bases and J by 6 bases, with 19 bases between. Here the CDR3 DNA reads TGTGCCAGCAGCTCTTTCGGGTGGGAGGGGGTTAATTCACCCCTCCACTTT. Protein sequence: CASSSFGWEGVNSPLHF.

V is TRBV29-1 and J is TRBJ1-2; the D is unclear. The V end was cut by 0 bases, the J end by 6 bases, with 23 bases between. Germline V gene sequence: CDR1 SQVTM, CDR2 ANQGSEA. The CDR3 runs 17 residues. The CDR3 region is CSVEDRAKGIYSNGYTF. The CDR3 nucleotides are TGCAGCGTTGAAGATCGGGCAAAGGGAATTTATTCTAATGGCTACACCTTC.

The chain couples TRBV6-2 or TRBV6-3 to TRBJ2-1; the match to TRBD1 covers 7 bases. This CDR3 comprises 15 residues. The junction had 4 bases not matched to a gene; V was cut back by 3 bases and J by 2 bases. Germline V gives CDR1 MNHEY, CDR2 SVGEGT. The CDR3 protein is CASSYSQGAYNEQFF. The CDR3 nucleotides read TGTGCCAGCAGTTATTCCCAGGGGGCCTACAATGAGCAGTTCTTC.

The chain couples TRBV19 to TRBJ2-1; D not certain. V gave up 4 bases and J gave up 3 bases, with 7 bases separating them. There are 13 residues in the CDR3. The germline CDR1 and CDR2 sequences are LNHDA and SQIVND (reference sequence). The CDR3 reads CASSRHSYNEQFF. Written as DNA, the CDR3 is TGTGCCAGTAGTAGACACAGCTACAATGAGCAGTTCTTC.

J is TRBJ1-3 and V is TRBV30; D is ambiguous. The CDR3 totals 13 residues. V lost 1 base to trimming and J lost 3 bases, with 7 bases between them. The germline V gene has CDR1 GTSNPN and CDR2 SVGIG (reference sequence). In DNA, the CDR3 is TGTGCCTGGAGTGCGGGTTTTGGAAACACCATATATTTT. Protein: CAWSAGFGNTIYF. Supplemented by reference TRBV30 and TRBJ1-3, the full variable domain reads SQTIHQWPATLVQPVGSPLSLECTVEGTSNPNLYWYRQAAGRGLQLLFYSVGIGQISSEVPQNLSASRPQDRQFILSSKKLLLSDSGFYLCAWSAGFGNTIYFGEGSWLTVV.

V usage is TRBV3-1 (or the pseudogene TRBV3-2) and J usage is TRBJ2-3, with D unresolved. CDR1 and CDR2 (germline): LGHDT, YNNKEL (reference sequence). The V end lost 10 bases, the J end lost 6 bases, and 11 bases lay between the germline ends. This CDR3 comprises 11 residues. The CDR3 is CATLHVDTQYF. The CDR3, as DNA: TGTGCCACCCTCCACGTGGATACGCAGTATTTT.

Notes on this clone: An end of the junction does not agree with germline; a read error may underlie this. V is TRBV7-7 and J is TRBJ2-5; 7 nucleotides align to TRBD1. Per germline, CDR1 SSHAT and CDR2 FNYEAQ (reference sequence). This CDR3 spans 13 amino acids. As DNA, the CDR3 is TGTGCTAGCAGCGTGGGACAGAAAGAGACCCAGTACTTC. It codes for CASSVGQKETQYF.

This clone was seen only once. CDR3 sequence: CASSQREGVRIYEQYF. CDR3 DNA sequence: TGCGCCAGCAGTCAACGCGAAGGTGTCCGAATCTACGAGCAGTACTTC. The chain has TRBV23-1 and TRBJ2-7; D is unresolved. TRBV23-1 is an ORF for which the function is uncertain. V lost 2 bases, J lost 3 bases, and 17 bases lay in between. There are 16 residues in the CDR3.

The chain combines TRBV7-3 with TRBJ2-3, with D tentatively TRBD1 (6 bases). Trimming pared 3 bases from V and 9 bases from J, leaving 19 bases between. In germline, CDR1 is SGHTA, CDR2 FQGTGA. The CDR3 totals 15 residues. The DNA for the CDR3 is TGTGCCAGCAGCTTGGGTTCAGGGGAAGGAGGCACGCAGTATTTT. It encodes CASSLGSGEGGTQYF.

CDR3 sequence (DNA): TGTGCCAGCAGTTACTCGGGTTGGGGTAAACATGGCTACACCTTC. It encodes CASSYSGWGKHGYTF. The chain recombines TRBV6-5 with TRBJ1-2; D is undetermined. Germline V CDR1 and CDR2: MNHEY, SVGAGI. This CDR3 is 15 amino acids long. V was trimmed by 0 bases and J by 6 bases, leaving 14 bases between them.

The CDR3 loop reads CASSLGGRGMNTEAFF. The CDR3 DNA reads TGTGCCAGCAGCTTAGGAGGAAGGGGAATGAACACTGAAGCTTTCTTT. V usage is TRBV7-9 and J usage is TRBJ1-1, with D possibly TRBD1 on 5 matching bases. V was clipped by 1 base and J by 0 bases, with 12 bases between them. CDR3 length: 16 amino acids. CDR1 SEHNR and CDR2 FQNEAQ come from the germline V gene (reference sequence).

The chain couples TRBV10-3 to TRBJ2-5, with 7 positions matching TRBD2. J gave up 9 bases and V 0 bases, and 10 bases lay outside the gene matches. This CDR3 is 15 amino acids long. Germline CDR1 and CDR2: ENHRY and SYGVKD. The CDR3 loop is CAISESEGRGPPQYF. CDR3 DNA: TGTGCCATCAGTGAGTCGGAGGGGAGGGGCCCACCCCAGTACTTC.

The CDR3 here is CASSLLGLATYEQYF. CDR3 DNA: TGTGCCAGTAGCCTCCTCGGTTTAGCGACCTACGAGCAGTACTTC. This rearrangement joins TRBV19 to TRBJ2-7; weak D call: TRBD2 (5 bases). V was pared by 6 bases and J by 2 bases, with 17 bases between. Germline assignment: CDR1 LNHDA and CDR2 SQIVND (reference sequence). This CDR3 is 15 amino acids long. The full variable domain, with the rest looked up from reference TRBV19 and TRBJ2-7, is DGGITQSPKYLFRKEGQNVTLSCEQNLNHDAMYWYRQDPGQGLRLIYYSQIVNDFQKGDIAEGYSVSREKKESFPLTVTSAQKNPTAFYLCASSLLGLATYEQYFGPGTRLTVT.

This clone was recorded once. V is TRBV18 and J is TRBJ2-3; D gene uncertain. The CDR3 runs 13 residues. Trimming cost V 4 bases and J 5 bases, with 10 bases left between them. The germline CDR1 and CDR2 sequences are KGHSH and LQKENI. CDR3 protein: CASSLLGKDTQYF. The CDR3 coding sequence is TGTGCCAGCTCACTTCTGGGGAAAGATACGCAGTATTTT.